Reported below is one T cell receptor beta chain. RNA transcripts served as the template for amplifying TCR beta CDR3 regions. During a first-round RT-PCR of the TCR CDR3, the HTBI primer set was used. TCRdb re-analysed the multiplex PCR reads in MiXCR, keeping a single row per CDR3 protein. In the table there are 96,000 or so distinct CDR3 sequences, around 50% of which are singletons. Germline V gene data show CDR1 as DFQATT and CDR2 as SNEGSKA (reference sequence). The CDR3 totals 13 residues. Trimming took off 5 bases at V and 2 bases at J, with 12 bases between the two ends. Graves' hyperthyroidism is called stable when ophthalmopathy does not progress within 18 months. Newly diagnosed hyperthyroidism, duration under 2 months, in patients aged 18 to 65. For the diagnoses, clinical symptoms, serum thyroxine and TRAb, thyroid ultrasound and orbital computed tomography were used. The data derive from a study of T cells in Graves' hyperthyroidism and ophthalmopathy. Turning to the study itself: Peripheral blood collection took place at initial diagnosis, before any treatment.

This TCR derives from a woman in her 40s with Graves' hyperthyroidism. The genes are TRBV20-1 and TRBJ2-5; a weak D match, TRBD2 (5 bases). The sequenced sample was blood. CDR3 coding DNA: TGCAGTGCTTCGGAGGCGGCACAAGAGACCCAGTACTTC. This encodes CSASEAAQETQYF.